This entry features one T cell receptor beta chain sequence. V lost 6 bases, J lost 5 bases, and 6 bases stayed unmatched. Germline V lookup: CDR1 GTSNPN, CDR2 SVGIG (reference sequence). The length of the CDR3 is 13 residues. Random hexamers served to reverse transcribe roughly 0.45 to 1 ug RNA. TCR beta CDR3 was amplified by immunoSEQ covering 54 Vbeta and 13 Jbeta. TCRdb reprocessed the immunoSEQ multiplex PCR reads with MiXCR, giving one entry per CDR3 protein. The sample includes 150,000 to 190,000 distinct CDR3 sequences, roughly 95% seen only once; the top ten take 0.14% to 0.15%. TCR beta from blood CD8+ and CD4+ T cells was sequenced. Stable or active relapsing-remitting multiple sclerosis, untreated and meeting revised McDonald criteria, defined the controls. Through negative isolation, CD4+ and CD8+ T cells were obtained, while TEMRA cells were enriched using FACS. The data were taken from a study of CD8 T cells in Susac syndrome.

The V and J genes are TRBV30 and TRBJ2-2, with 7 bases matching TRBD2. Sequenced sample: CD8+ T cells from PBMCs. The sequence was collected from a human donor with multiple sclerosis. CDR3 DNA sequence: TGTGCCTGTACTCTAGCGGAGACCGGGGAGCTGTTTTTT. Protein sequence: CACTLAETGELFF.